Given below is one T cell receptor (beta chain) in context. V was pared by 5 bases and J by 6 bases, with 6 bases of the junction left unmatched. Per the germline V gene, CDR1 is SEHNR and CDR2 is FQNEAQ (reference sequence). CDR3 size: 14 residues. This entry is derived from a study of blood T cell repertoires in COVID-19. The data were produced by immunoSEQ multiplex PCR, yet TCRdb's version contains in-frame clones alone and is incomplete. Altogether under 300,000 clones are present, around 90% being singletons, with the ten largest covering under 9%. The sequenced sample was peripheral blood. The receptor comes from a woman in her 70s with active or convalescent COVID-19. V gene TRBV7-9 combines with J gene TRBJ1-5; the match to TRBD1 covers 8 bases. The CDR3 coding sequence is TGTGCCAGCAGCCGGACAGGGATCAGTCAGCCCCAGCATTTT. Translating it yields CASSRTGISQPQHF.